These 32 T cell receptor beta chains were all obtained from the same sample, sequenced in a study of beta chain features in type 1 diabetes. Their cognate antigens are unknown. General study points: Among patients with Type 1 diabetes, TCRB CDR3s were moderately but significantly shorter in every one of the four CD4+ subsets.

Sequenced material consisted of expressed TCRB transcripts (all of the isolated RNA was reverse transcribed). Method: immunoSEQ multiplex PCR; TCRdb's copy keeps in-frame clones and lacks some. Among under 300,000 clones, roughly a tenth were seen once, and the ten largest hold around 0.018%. Material for sequencing was naive CD4+ T cells from blood. These receptors all stem from a young man with type 1 diabetes.

This sequence joins TRBV5-1 and TRBJ2-7; TRBD2 agrees at 8 bases. With 4 bases clipped from V and 2 bases from J, the junction kept 8 bases outside the gene matches. CDR1 SGHRS and CDR2 YFSETQ come from the germline V gene. The CDR3 is 15 amino acids. The CDR3 coding sequence is TGCGCCAGCAGCCCCACGGGGGGGTCGACCTACGAGCAGTACTTC. Amino acids: CASSPTGGSTYEQYF.

The chain recombines TRBV19 with TRBJ1-1; D might be TRBD1 (5 bases). This CDR3 is built from 15 residues. The V end was cut by 2 bases, the J end by 3 bases, with 13 bases between. Germline V gene sequence: CDR1 LNHDA, CDR2 SQIVND (reference sequence). The CDR3 loop reads CASSITGATDTEAFF. The DNA of the CDR3 is TGTGCCAGTAGTATAACTGGGGCGACGGACACTGAAGCTTTCTTT.

V is TRBV19 and J is TRBJ2-5; 8 nucleotides agree with TRBD2. After removal of 8 bases from V and 4 bases from J, the junction contained 15 bases not matched to a gene. Germline CDR1 is LNHDA and CDR2 is SQIVND (reference sequence). The CDR3 spans 16 residues. The CDR3 protein is CASSSFVAGGSETQYF. The CDR3 nucleotides are TGTGCCAGTTCATCTTTTGTGGCGGGGGGCTCAGAGACCCAGTACTTC.

This clone was detected a few times. CDR3: CASSWGQGQWGYGYTF. The CDR3 DNA is TGCGCCAGCAGCTGGGGACAGGGGCAGTGGGGCTATGGCTACACCTTC. The chain joins TRBV5-1 to TRBJ1-2; 10 bases agree with TRBD1. Germline trimming cut 3 bases from V and 4 bases from J; bases unmatched to any gene: 9. The CDR3 is 16 amino acids. Germline V CDR1 and CDR2: SGHRS, YFSETQ.

The gene calls are TRBV4-3 and TRBJ1-2; D possibly corresponds to TRBD1 (5 bases). In germline, CDR1 is LGHNA, CDR2 YSLEER. With 1 base removed from V and 4 bases from J, the gap between germline ends came to 19 bases. CDR3 length: 17 amino acids. The CDR3 sequence is CASSQGPLAGMSYGYTF. The CDR3 nucleotides are TGCGCCAGCAGCCAAGGCCCATTGGCAGGGATGTCCTATGGCTACACCTTC.

This clone was found a few times. The chain employs TRBV11-2 and TRBJ2-3; 8 positions match TRBD2. The junction had 9 bases not matched to a gene; V was cut back by 1 base and J by 3 bases. The CDR3 has 17 residues. Germline loops: CDR1 SGHAT, CDR2 FQNNGV. The CDR3 DNA reads TGTGCCAGCAGCTTAGCCCTCCCCCGGGGGGGTACAGATACGCAGTATTTT. Translating gives CASSLALPRGGTDTQYF. Based on the CDR3 plus reference TRBV11-2 and TRBJ2-3, the full variable domain is EAGVAQSPRYKIIEKRQSVAFWCNPISGHATLYWYQQILGQGPKLLIQFQNNGVVDDSQLPKDRFSAERLKGVDSTLKIQPAKLEDSAVYLCASSLALPRGGTDTQYFGPGTRLTVL.

This clone has only a few counts. The rearrangement links TRBV29-1 to TRBJ1-1, with D perhaps TRBD1 (5 bases). V lost 7 bases and J 4 bases, leaving 16 bases between the germline ends. CDR3 length: 13 residues. Germline CDR1 reads SQVTM; CDR2 reads ANQGSEA. CDR3 sequence reads: CSALDRWGTEAFF. CDR3 nucleotide sequence: TGCAGCGCCCTAGACAGATGGGGCACTGAAGCTTTCTTT.

J is TRBJ2-4 and V is TRBV1; the table's D call, TRBD2, has no DNA check behind it. TRBV1 has pseudogene status. The CDR3 totals 17 residues. For the CDR3, the DNA is TGCACCAGCGAACCGGGACTAGCGGCTCTAGCCAAAAACATTCAGTACTTC. Translated: CTSEPGLAALAKNIQYF.

The rearrangement links TRBV7-2 to TRBJ1-3; 7 bases match TRBD1. V lost 4 bases to trimming and J lost 4 bases; unmatched junction nucleotides: 7. Germline lookup yields CDR1 SGHTA and CDR2 FQGNSA. The CDR3 contains 15 residues. This CDR3 is CASSSSQGTGNTIYF. The CDR3 bases are TGTGCCAGCAGCTCCTCACAGGGGACCGGAAACACCATATATTTT.

The chain combines TRBV7-2 with TRBJ2-7, with D possibly TRBD1 on 6 matching bases. CDR1 is SGHTA and CDR2 is FQGNSA in the germline V gene. V shed 5 bases and J shed 0 bases, with 11 bases lying between them. The CDR3 runs to 14 residues. CDR3 protein: CASSADRSSYEQYF. The CDR3 DNA reads TGTGCCAGCAGCGCAGACAGGAGCTCCTACGAGCAGTACTTC. Looking up the rest from reference TRBV7-2 and TRBJ2-7 gives the full variable domain: GAGVSQSPSNKVTEKGKDVELRCDPISGHTALYWYRQSLGQGLEFLIYFQGNSAPDKSGLPSDRFSAERTGGSVSTLTIQRTQQEDSAVYLCASSADRSSYEQYFGPGTRLTVT.

V and J are TRBV30 and TRBJ1-5; TRBD1 agrees at 8 bases. The ends lost 1 base at V and 0 bases at J; junction bases unmatched: 8. The CDR3 is made up of 17 amino acids. The V gene's germline CDR1 is GTSNPN and CDR2 SVGIG (reference sequence). CDR3 coding DNA: TGTGCCTGGAGTGACGGGACAGGAGGGTATAGCAATCAGCCCCAGCATTTT. Its translation: CAWSDGTGGYSNQPQHF.

There are a few counts of this clone. The rearrangement uses TRBV5-1 and TRBJ2-7; 8 positions match TRBD2. Germline V CDR1 and CDR2: SGHRS, YFSETQ. This CDR3 contains 16 residues. With V trimmed by 2 bases and J by 0 bases, 7 bases remained unmatched. Written as DNA, the CDR3 is TGCGCCAGCAGCTTCCCAGCGGGGGTTAGCTCCTACGAGCAGTACTTC. Translating gives CASSFPAGVSSYEQYF.

This chain connects TRBV5-6 to TRBJ1-1; D may be TRBD1 (5 bases). Germline V CDR1 and CDR2: SGHDT, YYEEEE. The germline V and J ends were trimmed by 4 bases and 1 base, with 11 bases remaining between them. The CDR3 totals 14 residues. The chain's CDR3 is CASSDYRRNTEAFF. The CDR3 DNA is TGTGCCAGCAGCGATTACAGGCGGAACACTGAAGCTTTCTTT.

The chain couples TRBV27 to TRBJ2-3; D perhaps matches TRBD1 (7 bases). The CDR3 loop spans 12 amino acids. V lost 10 bases to trimming and J lost 6 bases, with 14 bases between them. The V gene's germline CDR1 is MNHEY and CDR2 SMNVEV (reference sequence). The CDR3 sequence: CATSRGRDTQYF. In DNA, the CDR3 is TGTGCCACAAGCAGGGGGAGGGATACGCAGTATTTT.

V is TRBV5-6 and J is TRBJ2-3, with D possibly being TRBD2 (5 bases). This CDR3 is 14 amino acids long. The germline V and J ends were trimmed by 4 bases and 2 bases, with 11 bases remaining between them. The V gene's germline CDR1 is SGHDT and CDR2 YYEEEE. The CDR3 sequence: CASSNPGNTDTQYF. The CDR3 DNA follows: TGTGCCAGCAGCAACCCCGGGAACACAGATACGCAGTATTTT.

This clone was seen only a few times. CDR3 sequence reads: CASIPTGHDEQYF. The DNA for the CDR3 is TGTGCCAGCATTCCGACAGGGCACGACGAGCAGTACTTC. This chain links TRBV6-1 with TRBJ2-7, with TRBD1 matching over 7 bases. The CDR3 extends over 13 amino acids. After removal of 7 bases from V and 5 bases from J, the junction contained 8 bases not matched to a gene. Germline V gene lookup returns CDR1 MNHNS and CDR2 SASEGT.

The chain carries TRBV7-2 and TRBJ2-1; unclear D gene. V was clipped by 4 bases and J by 4 bases, with 23 bases between them. The CDR3 runs to 18 residues. The V gene's germline CDR1 is SGHTA and CDR2 FQGNSA. The CDR3 reads CASSSTLGLLTGYNEQFF. The CDR3 nucleotides are TGTGCCAGCAGCTCTACCCTTGGCCTCCTAACGGGTTACAATGAGCAGTTCTTC.

This clone was observed a few times. The chain has TRBV7-9 and TRBJ2-5, with 7 bases fitting TRBD1. With 3 bases clipped from V and 4 bases from J, the junction kept 8 bases outside the gene matches. The CDR3 sequence is 15 residues long. Germline V gene sequence: CDR1 SEHNR, CDR2 FQNEAQ (reference sequence). The CDR3 here is CASSLGQPVGETQYF. In nucleotides, the CDR3 is TGTGCCAGCAGCTTGGGACAGCCTGTAGGAGAGACCCAGTACTTC.

In this sample, this clone turned up a few times. This chain joins TRBV9 and TRBJ1-6, with D hard to call. Trimming left V 0 bases short and J 7 bases short, with 8 bases between. The germline gives CDR1 SGDLS, CDR2 YYNGEE. The CDR3 contains 14 residues. As DNA, the CDR3 is TGTGCCAGCAGCGTAGATGTCCGGAATTCACCCCTCCACTTT. Its protein product is CASSVDVRNSPLHF.

The chain is built from TRBV18 and TRBJ1-4, with D uncertain. V shed 3 bases and J shed 2 bases, with 16 bases lying between them. The CDR3 is 17 amino acids. CDR1 and CDR2 (germline): KGHSH, LQKENI. CDR3 coding DNA: TGTGCCAGCTCACCTCAACACGGCGGATCCACTAATGAAAAACTGTTTTTT. This encodes CASSPQHGGSTNEKLFF.

The chain has TRBV10-2 and TRBJ1-5; 8 bases fit TRBD1. The CDR3 has 14 residues. Germline loops: CDR1 WSHSY, CDR2 SAAADI. V was pared by 2 bases and J by 6 bases, with 3 bases of the junction left unmatched. The CDR3 DNA reads as TGCGCCAGCAGTGAGCAGGGGGCTCGTCAGCCCCAGCATTTT. Translated, it gives CASSEQGARQPQHF.

Only a few counts were recorded for this clone. The gene calls are TRBV7-2 and TRBJ1-2, with D perhaps matching TRBD1 (5 bases). The germline V and J ends were trimmed by 3 bases and 1 base, with 6 bases remaining between them. Germline V lookup: CDR1 SGHTA, CDR2 FQGNSA. The CDR3 has 13 residues. The CDR3 coding sequence is TGTGCCAGCAGCTTGACAGTTAACTATGGCTACACCTTC. Protein sequence: CASSLTVNYGYTF.

The chain recombines TRBV18 with TRBJ2-2; weak D call: TRBD2 (5 bases). Germline CDR1 KGHSH, CDR2 LQKENI. The CDR3 consists of 16 residues. V lost 3 bases and J 4 bases, leaving 15 bases between the germline ends. CDR3 nucleotides: TGTGCCAGCTCACCGAACCGGGGAACTCGCACCGGGGAGCTGTTTTTT. As protein: CASSPNRGTRTGELFF.

This clone turned up a few times. CDR3 loop: CASSPRHGGGNEKLFF. For the CDR3, the DNA is TGTGCCAGCAGCCCCCGTCACGGAGGAGGCAATGAAAAACTGTTTTTT. The chain joins TRBV7-9 to TRBJ1-4; D ambiguous. The V end was cut by 5 bases, the J end by 5 bases, with 18 bases between. The CDR3 is made up of 16 amino acids. Per the germline V gene, CDR1 is SEHNR and CDR2 is FQNEAQ (reference sequence).

As regards this clone: The sample has other DNA sequences that encode this CDR3 too. The genes are TRBV28 and TRBJ2-1; D perhaps matches TRBD2 (5 bases). The length of the CDR3 is 12 residues. The V and J ends lost 2 bases and 6 bases respectively, with 5 bases between them. CDR1 is MDHEN and CDR2 is SYDVKM in the germline V gene. CDR3 coding DNA: TGTGCCAGCAGTTTACTAGCCAATGAGCAGTTCTTC. Translating it yields CASSLLANEQFF.

A note on this clone: Other nucleotide sequences in the sample specify the same CDR3. The rearrangement links TRBV2 to TRBJ1-2, with TRBD1 matching over 10 bases. V gave up 8 bases and J gave up 6 bases; unmatched junction bases: 3. CDR3 size: 12 residues. Germline CDR1 SNHLY, CDR2 FYNNEI. As DNA, the CDR3 is TGTGCCAGCCGGGACAGGGGAGATGGCTACACCTTC. Residues: CASRDRGDGYTF.

The rearrangement links TRBV2 to TRBJ2-2; D is perhaps TRBD1 (5 bases). Germline V lookup: CDR1 SNHLY, CDR2 FYNNEI. Trimming cost V 2 bases and J 6 bases, with 7 bases left between them. The CDR3 extends over 13 amino acids. CDR3 in DNA: TGTGCCAGCAGTGAATCACAGGCCGGGGAGCTGTTTTTT. This gives the protein CASSESQAGELFF.

This clone was seen a handful of times. This chain links TRBV9 with TRBJ2-1, with D uncertain. This CDR3 is built from 13 residues. CDR1 and CDR2 from the germline V gene are SGDLS and YYNGEE. The V and J ends lost 4 bases and 15 bases respectively, with 20 bases between them. As DNA, the CDR3 is TGTGCCAGCAGCATTAACAGCCTCGCTCTCCCGTTCTTC. Amino acid sequence: CASSINSLALPFF.

This clone was recorded a few times. This rearrangement joins TRBV19 to TRBJ2-2; possibly TRBD1 for D (5 bases). The CDR3 totals 15 residues. Germline CDR1 reads LNHDA; CDR2 reads SQIVND (reference sequence). V was shortened by 3 bases and J by 4 bases, with 12 bases between the two germline ends. The CDR3 protein is CASSIRVMTTGELFF. The DNA of the CDR3 is TGTGCCAGTAGTATCAGGGTAATGACCACCGGGGAGCTGTTTTTT.

This chain links TRBV4-1 with TRBJ2-7, with D possibly matching TRBD1 (6 bases). The CDR3 totals 17 residues. CDR1 and CDR2 from the germline V gene are MGHRA and YSYEKL. V gave up 2 bases and J gave up 4 bases, with 21 bases separating them. CDR3 sequence: CASSQFAVSGQGYEQYF. For the CDR3, the DNA is TGCGCCAGCAGCCAATTCGCAGTGTCGGGACAAGGATACGAGCAGTACTTC.

This clone came up a few times. Other DNA sequences in the sample encode the same CDR3. The chain couples TRBV7-2 to TRBJ1-1; D may be TRBD1 (6 bases). Trimming took 2 bases from V and 3 from J, leaving 7 bases between them. CDR3 length: 13 residues. The germline CDR1 and CDR2 sequences are SGHTA and FQGNSA. This CDR3 is CASSLSGDTEAFF. The DNA of the CDR3 is TGTGCCAGCAGCTTATCAGGGGACACTGAAGCTTTCTTT.

The chain couples TRBV6-5 to TRBJ2-7; no reliable D call. V gave up 0 bases and J gave up 3 bases, with 12 bases separating them. Germline CDR1 is MNHEY and CDR2 is SVGAGI. This CDR3 is 15 amino acids long. The CDR3 spells CASSYSTIAFYEQYF. For the CDR3, the DNA is TGTGCCAGCAGTTACTCGACAATTGCGTTCTACGAGCAGTACTTC.